These 25 T cell receptor beta chains were sequenced from one sample in a study of tumor and adjacent non-tumor tissue in lung cancer. The template was RNA from unsorted bulk tissue. A modified ARM-PCR protocol with three rounds of nested PCR amplified TCRbeta. TCRdb ran MiXCR on the multiplex PCR reads and lists one entry per CDR3 protein. The table shows over 110,000 distinct CDR3 sequences, with approximately 66% occurring only once. Sequencing was carried out using lung tumor tissue. The source is a man aged 55 to 70 with small cell lung cancer.

As to this clonotype: A read error may produce the germline difference seen at one junction end. V is TRBV11-2 and J is TRBJ1-1; 9 positions match TRBD1. The germline CDR1 and CDR2 sequences are SGHAT and FQNNGV. This CDR3 has 17 residues. CDR3 sequence (DNA): TGTACCAGCAGCTTTAGGGTGGTGGGGACAGGGAAAACTGAAGCTTTCTTT. This encodes CTSSFRVVGTGKTEAFF.

The sample holds one count of this clonotype. A much larger clone lies one base from this, so it may be a read error. The V gene is TRBV5-4, the J gene TRBJ2-7; 9 nucleotides match TRBD1. The CDR3 runs 13 residues. Germline assignment: CDR1 SGHNT and CDR2 YYREEE (reference sequence). CDR3 bases: TGTGGCAGCAGCTTGGACAGGGGCTACGAGCAGTACTTC. It specifies CGSSLDRGYEQYF.

This clonotype came up a few times. The chain couples TRBV6-6 to TRBJ1-3, with a possible D match to TRBD1 (5 bases). Deletions cut 2 bases from V and 6 bases from J, with 14 bases between. CDR1 and CDR2 from the germline V gene are MNHNY and SVGAGI (reference sequence). The CDR3 runs to 15 residues. The CDR3 sequence: CASSYGRDLLNTIYF. The CDR3 region has the DNA TGTGCCAGCAGTTACGGACGGGACCTCCTAAACACCATATATTTT.

About this clonotype: The germline gene is not matched at one end of the junction; a read error may be the cause. The chain combines TRBV20-1 with TRBJ2-3; a weak D match, TRBD2 (5 bases). The germline V gene has CDR1 DFQATT and CDR2 SNEGSKA (reference sequence). The CDR3 contains 11 residues. For the CDR3, the DNA is TGCAGTGCTTGTCTAGCAGATACGCAATATTTT. Translated: CSACLADTQYF.

The chain employs TRBV11-3 and TRBJ2-5; 9 nucleotides match TRBD1. Losses at the gene ends were 7 bases for V and 1 base for J; bases not matched to a gene: 7. CDR1 and CDR2 (germline): SGHNT, YENEEA. CDR3 length: 15 residues. CDR3 in DNA: TGTGCCAGCACCGACGACAGGGGGTCCCAAGAGACCCAGTACTTC. It codes for CASTDDRGSQETQYF.

As concerns this clonotype: Compared with germline, one end of the junction differs, possibly owing to a read error. The chain has TRBV20-1 and TRBJ2-4, with 9 nucleotides matching TRBD2. Germline V gene data show CDR1 as DFQATT and CDR2 as SNEGSKA (reference sequence). CDR3 length: 12 amino acids. The CDR3 DNA follows: TGTAGAGCTCGGCTAGCGGGAAGCATTCAGTACTTC. The encoded protein is CRARLAGSIQYF.

This clonotype was observed a handful of times. V usage is TRBV5-1 and J usage is TRBJ2-2; D is unresolved. Trimming shortened V by 7 bases and J by 0 bases, and 10 bases separated the two germline ends. The V gene's germline CDR1 is SGHRS and CDR2 YFSETQ. This CDR3 comprises 14 residues. CDR3 protein: CASSEFANTGELFF. In DNA, the CDR3 is TGCGCCAGCTCGGAGTTCGCGAACACCGGGGAGCTGTTTTTT.

There are many counts of this clonotype. This rearrangement joins TRBV12-3 or TRBV12-4 to TRBJ2-1, with TRBD2 matching 7 bases. Trimming cost V 5 bases and J 6 bases; bases outside gene matches: 10. The CDR3 is 15 residues long. CDR3 DNA sequence: TGTGCCAGCAGTCCGACTAGCTGGGGGTTCAATGAGCAGTTCTTC. Translated: CASSPTSWGFNEQFF.

In the case of this clonotype: A clone one base away is much larger, so this may be a read error. V gene TRBV5-5 combines with J gene TRBJ1-5, with D perhaps matching TRBD1 (5 bases). CDR3 length: 16 amino acids. Germline CDR1 reads SGHKS; CDR2 reads YYEKEE (reference sequence). V was pared by 4 bases and J by 3 bases, with 17 bases between. The CDR3 spells CASSPHPLGDNQPQHF. The CDR3 bases are TGTGCCAGCAGCCCTCACCCATTGGGGGACAATCAGCCCCAGCATTTT.

The chain has TRBV28 and TRBJ1-3; 7 bases agree with TRBD1. Germline V CDR1 and CDR2: MDHEN, SYDVKM. The CDR3 is made up of 14 amino acids. V was pared by 7 bases and J by 0 bases, with 3 bases of the junction left unmatched. Here the CDR3 DNA reads TGTGCCAGCATGGACAGGAACTCTGGAAACACCATATATTTT. Protein product: CASMDRNSGNTIYF.

Note on this clonotype: At one end the junction does not follow the germline gene, possibly because of a read error. The V call is TRBV20-1, the J call TRBJ2-5; D may be TRBD2 (5 bases). Germline assignment: CDR1 DFQATT and CDR2 SNEGSKA (reference sequence). The length of the CDR3 is 12 residues. The CDR3 loop is CSARDSEETQYF. Here the CDR3 DNA reads TGCAGTGCCAGAGATAGCGAGGAGACCCAGTACTTC.

The genes are TRBV30 and TRBJ1-1, with 7 bases fitting TRBD1. Germline V gene lookup returns CDR1 GTSNPN and CDR2 SVGIG (reference sequence). This CDR3 is built from 14 residues. J was trimmed by 6 bases and V by 3 bases; bases with no gene match: 10. Here the CDR3 reads CAWRPINRGPEAFF. The CDR3 DNA reads TGTGCCTGGAGGCCCATAAACAGGGGCCCTGAAGCTTTCTTT.

To note about this clonotype: An end of the junction differs from the germline gene, which may be a read error. The chain joins TRBV12-3 or TRBV12-4 to TRBJ1-2; D not certain. This CDR3 has 10 amino acids. The CDR3 coding sequence is TGTGCCAGCGGCGGGTATGACTACACCTTC. Amino acids: CASGGYDYTF.

As to this clonotype: Just one base apart from a much larger clone, this may be a read error. CDR3 DNA sequence: TGTGCCTGGAGTGTAGCCGGGACGGTCGGCAACATCATATATTTT. It translates to CAWSVAGTVGNIIYF. The V and J genes are TRBV30 and TRBJ1-3, with D possibly being TRBD1 (5 bases). Germline CDR1 is GTSNPN and CDR2 is SVGIG (reference sequence). The CDR3 is made up of 15 amino acids.

As for this clonotype: Germline is not matched at one junction end, which may reflect a read error. The chain employs TRBV11-1 and TRBJ2-3; 7 bases map to TRBD1. The germline gives CDR1 SGHAT, CDR2 FQDESV (reference sequence). This CDR3 is built from 16 residues. CDR3 DNA: TGCGCCAGCAGCTCGACAGGGATAGGAAGCACGGATATGCAGTATTTT. Translating gives CASSSTGIGSTDMQYF.

A word on this clonotype: Since the CDR3 does not end with the conserved phenylalanine or tryptophan, this likely comes from a read error. The CDR3 is CASSLGLGGAWDEQFL. CDR3 DNA: TGTGCCAGCAGCTTAGGACTCGGAGGTGCCTGGGATGAGCAGTTCTTG. V and J are TRBV11-2 and TRBJ2-1; maybe TRBD2 (5 bases). CDR3 length: 16 amino acids. The V end was cut by 1 base, the J end by 8 bases, with 18 bases between. Germline CDR1 is SGHAT and CDR2 is FQNNGV.

The CDR3 DNA sequence: TGTGCCAGCAGGACGGCATGGGTGAGCGAGACCCAGTACTTC. Translation gives CASRTAWVSETQYF. V gene TRBV6-1 combines with J gene TRBJ2-5, with D unclear. With 6 bases removed from V and 5 bases from J, the gap between germline ends came to 16 bases. The CDR3 length is 14 residues. Germline CDR1 reads MNHNS; CDR2 reads SASEGT.

The table lists this clonotype with a count of one. The chain carries TRBV4-1 and TRBJ2-6, with D possibly TRBD1 on 6 matching bases. Germline V gene data show CDR1 as MGHRA and CDR2 as YSYEKL. The CDR3 totals 20 residues. V was trimmed by 4 bases and J by 0 bases, leaving 22 bases between them. This CDR3 is CASSRLNGTSRHSGANVLTF. The CDR3 DNA is TGCGCCAGCAGCCGACTTAACGGGACATCTCGGCACTCTGGGGCCAACGTCCTGACTTTC.

This chain joins TRBV11-3 and TRBJ2-1; D not certain. V was pared by 2 bases and J by 7 bases, with 9 bases between. Germline V CDR1 and CDR2: SGHNT, YENEEA. The CDR3 consists of 13 residues. The CDR3, as DNA: TGTGCCAGCAGCTTAAGGGAAAGAAATGAGCAGTTCTTC. This encodes CASSLRERNEQFF.

In nucleotides, the CDR3 is TGTGCCAGCAGTTATTCCAGGGTGGGAATAATCCTCGGCACAGATACGCAGTATTTT. This translates into CASSYSRVGIILGTDTQYF. This chain connects TRBV12-3 or TRBV12-4 to TRBJ2-3, with D possibly matching TRBD1 (5 bases). This CDR3 comprises 19 residues. V was shortened by 4 bases and J by 1 base, with 24 bases between the two germline ends.

The chain joins TRBV4-1 to TRBJ2-5; 7 bases map to TRBD1. Germline trimming cut 0 bases from V and 5 bases from J; bases unmatched to any gene: 9. This CDR3 is built from 16 residues. CDR1 is MGHRA and CDR2 is YSYEKL in the germline V gene. The CDR3 here is CASSQDGKGGGETQYF. The DNA of the CDR3 is TGCGCCAGCAGCCAAGATGGGAAAGGGGGCGGGGAGACCCAGTACTTC.

About this clonotype itself: At one of its ends the junction is not consistent with the germline gene, which may arise from a read error. The CDR3 spells CASSEGLTGELLF. CDR3 coding DNA: TGTGCCAGCAGTGAAGGGTTGACTGGGGAGCTGCTTTTT. This chain joins TRBV6-1 and TRBJ2-2; the D gene is possibly TRBD2 (5 bases). Germline V gene sequence: CDR1 MNHNS, CDR2 SASEGT. CDR3 length equals 13 residues.

A few counts support this clonotype. This may arise from a read error, as a much more abundant clone is one base away. The chain has TRBV7-9 and TRBJ1-2; D perhaps matches TRBD1 (6 bases). CDR3 length equals 14 residues. Germline values: CDR1 SEHNR, CDR2 FQNEAQ (reference sequence). CDR3 sequence: CDSSSSDSFYGYTF. In DNA, the CDR3 is TGTGACAGCAGCTCTTCGGACAGCTTCTATGGCTACACCTTC.

This clonotype was detected once. Possible read error: a much larger clone is one base away. The CDR3 DNA follows: TGTGCCAGCAGTCCCCGACAGGGGCCCACCGGGGAGCTGTTTTTT. Translated, it gives CASSPRQGPTGELFF. The chain recombines TRBV12-3 or TRBV12-4 with TRBJ2-2; 8 positions agree with TRBD1. This CDR3 is 15 amino acids long. Trimming removed 5 bases from V and 4 bases from J; junction bases left unmatched: 6.

Comments on this clonotype: Mismatch with germline at one junction end may stem from a read error. V is TRBV20-1 and J is TRBJ2-1; 11 bases fit TRBD2. From germline, CDR1 is DFQATT and CDR2 SNEGSKA (reference sequence). This CDR3 contains 16 residues. CDR3 sequence reads: CRARYRLAGFYNEQFF. The CDR3 DNA follows: TGCAGAGCTAGATATCGACTAGCGGGGTTCTACAATGAGCAGTTCTTC.